The 27 T cell receptor beta chains below were found in one sample sequenced in a study of T cell changes during pregnancy in multiple sclerosis. Here immunoSEQ multiplex PCR was the method, and the copy in TCRdb shows in-frame clones only, minus some. The table has approximately 74,000 clones, approximately 92% seen once. The source material was peripheral blood, sampled before pregnancy. The receptors shown here come from a female donor with multiple sclerosis, enrolled in a pregnancy study.

The chain uses TRBV4-3 and TRBJ2-1; 14 bases align to TRBD2. The CDR3 has 16 amino acids. J was trimmed by 8 bases and V by 4 bases; bases with no gene match: 7. From germline, CDR1 is LGHNA and CDR2 YSLEER. The CDR3 DNA reads as TGCGCCAGCAGCCCCGGGACTAGCGGGGGCTGGGATGAGCAGTTCTTC. Protein: CASSPGTSGGWDEQFF.

J is TRBJ1-5 and V is TRBV2; no clear D. The CDR3 consists of 17 residues. Germline CDR1 reads SNHLY; CDR2 reads FYNNEI. Between the trimmed V and J ends, which lost 0 bases and 4 bases, there was a span of 16 bases. The CDR3: CASSEAQNSYPNQPQHF. The CDR3 region has the DNA TGTGCCAGCAGTGAAGCGCAAAACAGTTACCCTAATCAGCCCCAGCATTTT.

This clone was seen a handful of times. CDR3 sequence: CASSEWGELGQPQHF. In DNA, the CDR3 is TGTGCCAGCAGTGAATGGGGCGAGTTGGGTCAGCCCCAGCATTTT. This chain links TRBV2 with TRBJ1-5, with D perhaps TRBD1 (5 bases). Per germline, CDR1 SNHLY and CDR2 FYNNEI. With 2 bases removed from V and 6 bases from J, the gap between germline ends came to 14 bases. This CDR3 contains 15 residues.

V gene TRBV5-6 combines with J gene TRBJ2-5, with D possibly matching TRBD2 (6 bases). This CDR3 contains 17 residues. V dropped 5 bases and J dropped 1 base, with 21 bases sitting between them. The germline V gene has CDR1 SGHDT and CDR2 YYEEEE. CDR3 sequence: CASSLIGRGRSQETQYF. The CDR3 region has the DNA TGTGCCAGCAGTCTAATCGGACGGGGGAGGTCCCAAGAGACCCAGTACTTC.

V is TRBV27 and J is TRBJ1-1; no definite D call. CDR1 and CDR2 from the germline V gene are MNHEY and SMNVEV (reference sequence). This CDR3 is 13 amino acids long. V lost 3 bases and J 0 bases, leaving 5 bases between the germline ends. CDR3 residues: CASSFLMNTEAFF. The CDR3 coding sequence is TGTGCCAGCAGTTTTTTAATGAACACTGAAGCTTTCTTT.

V gene TRBV5-4 combines with J gene TRBJ1-2, with 7 positions matching TRBD1. V dropped 4 bases and J dropped 13; count of bases not matched to a gene: 10. Germline assignment: CDR1 SGHNT and CDR2 YYREEE (reference sequence). The CDR3 length is 12 residues. The CDR3 nucleotides read TGTGCCAGCAGCCAAACAGGGGATGGTGGCACCTTC. Translation gives CASSQTGDGGTF.

The chain is built from TRBV27 and TRBJ2-7; D possibly corresponds to TRBD2 (6 bases). The CDR3 extends over 15 amino acids. CDR1 and CDR2 (germline): MNHEY, SMNVEV (reference sequence). Trimming took 8 bases from V and 4 from J, leaving 21 bases between them. The CDR3 DNA sequence: TGTGCCAGCTCTAACCGGGACTCGAGAACTTACGAGCAGTACTTC. This sequence encodes CASSNRDSRTYEQYF.

The rearrangement links TRBV6-5 to TRBJ2-1, with 7 bases lining up with TRBD1. The CDR3 extends over 15 amino acids. J lost 7 bases, V lost 6 bases, and 12 bases had no gene match. Germline CDR1 and CDR2: MNHEY and SVGAGI. For the CDR3, the DNA is TGTGCCAGCAGGATCGACAGGGTAGGCTTTAATGAGCAGTTCTTC. It encodes CASRIDRVGFNEQFF.

This clone occurred once. J is TRBJ1-5 and V is TRBV19; TRBD1 agrees at 10 bases. The CDR3 has 14 residues. CDR1 and CDR2 from the germline V gene are LNHDA and SQIVND (reference sequence). Trimming at V came to 6 bases and at J to 6 bases, leaving 5 bases not matched to a gene. CDR3 bases: TGTGCCAGTAGCTCCGGGACAGGGGTTCAGCCCCAGCATTTT. The encoded protein is CASSSGTGVQPQHF.

The chain combines TRBV5-1 with TRBJ1-5, with TRBD1 matching over 8 bases. J gave up 2 bases and V 4 bases, and 5 bases lay outside the gene matches. CDR3 length: 15 amino acids. In germline, CDR1 is SGHRS, CDR2 YFSETQ. CDR3 nucleotide sequence: TGCGCCAGCAGCCCCGGGACAGGAGGCAATCAGCCCCAGCATTTT. Encoded protein: CASSPGTGGNQPQHF. Full variable domain (rest looked up from reference TRBV5-1 and TRBJ1-5): KAGVTQTPRYLIKTRGQQVTLSCSPISGHRSVSWYQQTPGQGLQFLFEYFSETQRNKGNFPGRFSGRQFSNSRSEMNVSTLELGDSALYLCASSPGTGGNQPQHFGDGTRLSIL.

The rearrangement links TRBV18 to TRBJ1-5; D gene uncertain. The ends were cut back, 2 bases at V and 4 bases at J, with 9 bases in the middle. The CDR3 is 14 residues long. Germline CDR1 is KGHSH and CDR2 is LQKENI. CDR3: CASSPTGLNQPQHF. As DNA, the CDR3 is TGTGCCAGCTCACCAACGGGATTGAATCAGCCCCAGCATTTT.

The J gene is TRBJ2-6, the V gene TRBV28, with a possible D match to TRBD2 (6 bases). The germline V and J ends were trimmed by 6 bases and 2 bases, with 11 bases remaining between them. The CDR3 runs to 15 residues. Per germline, CDR1 MDHEN and CDR2 SYDVKM. CDR3 sequence: CASRPGGTGANVLTF. The CDR3 region has the DNA TGTGCCAGCAGACCCGGCGGGACTGGGGCCAACGTCCTGACTTTC.

The V and J genes are TRBV28 and TRBJ2-3, with D uncertain. The CDR3 covers 14 residues. Per the germline V gene, CDR1 is MDHEN and CDR2 is SYDVKM. V was trimmed by 2 bases and J by 4 bases, leaving 10 bases between them. CDR3 protein: CASSLPLGPDTQYF. The CDR3 DNA reads TGTGCCAGCAGTTTACCTCTAGGCCCAGATACGCAGTATTTT.

This chain links TRBV25-1 with TRBJ1-6; perhaps TRBD1 as D (6 bases). The CDR3 has 14 residues. The germline CDR1 and CDR2 sequences are MGHDK and SYGVNS. The V end lost 4 bases, the J end lost 10 bases, and 14 bases lay between the germline ends. The DNA of the CDR3 is TGTGCCAGCAGTGCCACAGGGTTGCGGTCACCCCTCCACTTT. Encoded protein: CASSATGLRSPLHF. The full variable domain, rest sourced from reference TRBV25-1 and TRBJ1-6, is EADIYQTPRYLVIGTGKKITLECSQTMGHDKMYWYQQDPGMELHLIHYSYGVNSTEKGDLSSESTVSRIRTEHFPLTLESARPSHTSQYLCASSATGLRSPLHFGNGTRLTVT.

This clone turned up a few times. V and J are TRBV19 and TRBJ2-1; a possible D gene is TRBD2 (6 bases). The CDR3 has 15 amino acids. Trimming took 5 bases from V and 5 from J, leaving 16 bases between them. Germline V gene data show CDR1 as LNHDA and CDR2 as SQIVND (reference sequence). CDR3 coding DNA: TGTGCCAGTAGTCTCTCACCCGGGACTCACAATGAGCAGTTCTTC. Its translation: CASSLSPGTHNEQFF.

The chain links TRBV7-2 to TRBJ2-5, with 8 bases lining up with TRBD1. Losses at the gene ends were 5 bases for V and 1 base for J; bases not matched to a gene: 9. Germline V gives CDR1 SGHTA, CDR2 FQGNSA. The CDR3 covers 16 residues. CDR3 in amino acids: CASSPRQGRFQETQYF. Written as DNA, the CDR3 is TGTGCCAGCAGCCCAAGACAGGGGAGATTCCAAGAGACCCAGTACTTC.

V gene TRBV5-1 combines with J gene TRBJ1-1; TRBD1 matches at 7 bases. V was clipped by 0 bases and J by 5 bases; unmatched bases: 4. Germline CDR1 and CDR2: SGHRS and YFSETQ. The CDR3 is made up of 14 amino acids. CDR3: CASSLDRGKTEAFF. The CDR3 DNA is TGCGCCAGCAGCTTGGACAGGGGAAAAACTGAAGCTTTCTTT.

This chain links TRBV14 with TRBJ2-2, with D possibly being TRBD2 (6 bases). The germline V gene has CDR1 SGHDN and CDR2 FVKESK. CDR3 length: 15 residues. V dropped 0 bases and J dropped 1 base, with 6 bases sitting between them. CDR3 sequence (DNA): TGTGCCAGCAGCCAAGAGGGACTGAACACCGGGGAGCTGTTTTTT. It specifies CASSQEGLNTGELFF.

This chain uses TRBV7-6 with TRBJ2-6, with TRBD2 matching over 8 bases. Germline CDR1 reads SGHVS; CDR2 reads FNYEAQ. The CDR3 length is 22 residues. With V trimmed by 5 bases and J by 0 bases, 21 bases remained unmatched. CDR3 protein: CASSLILTSGDPPSSGANVLTF. The CDR3 nucleotides are TGTGCCAGCAGCCTAATACTTACTAGCGGTGACCCCCCCAGCTCTGGGGCCAACGTCCTGACTTTC.

This clone was seen only once. The CDR3 reads CASSYGAANYYGYTF. The CDR3 DNA reads as TGTGCCAGCAGTTACGGGGCAGCCAACTACTATGGCTACACCTTC. The genes are TRBV6-5 and TRBJ1-2; a weak D match, TRBD1 (5 bases). The CDR3 runs to 15 residues. The V gene's germline CDR1 is MNHEY and CDR2 SVGAGI. V lost 2 bases, J lost 3 bases, and 13 bases lay in between.

The CDR3 loop reads CASRGGGRESDTF. CDR3 bases: TGTGCCAGCAGAGGGGGCGGGAGGGAGTCCGACACCTTC. The chain combines TRBV5-4 with TRBJ1-2; 7 bases agree with TRBD1. CDR3 length equals 13 residues. CDR1 is SGHNT, CDR2 YYREEE, per germline (reference sequence). J was trimmed by 12 bases and V by 5 bases; bases with no gene match: 13.

The rearrangement links TRBV27 to TRBJ2-7; D is uncertain. This CDR3 is 13 amino acids long. Per the germline V gene, CDR1 is MNHEY and CDR2 is SMNVEV (reference sequence). Trimming took off 5 bases at V and 6 bases at J, with 14 bases between the two ends. The CDR3 nucleotides are TGTGCCAGCAGTCCCACACCCTGGAGCGAGCAGTACTTC. As protein: CASSPTPWSEQYF.

This chain uses TRBV2 with TRBJ1-6; the match to TRBD1 covers 8 bases. The CDR3 loop spans 13 amino acids. J lost 8 bases, V lost 7 bases, and 4 bases had no gene match. CDR1 is SNHLY and CDR2 is FYNNEI in the germline V gene. In nucleotides, the CDR3 is TGTGCCAGCACTGGACAGGGAGATTCACCCCTCCACTTT. Protein: CASTGQGDSPLHF. The full variable domain, rest sourced from reference TRBV2 and TRBJ1-6, is EPEVTQTPSHQVTQMGQEVILRCVPISNHLYFYWYRQILGQKVEFLVSFYNNEISEKSEIFDDQFSVERPDGSNFTLKIRSTKLEDSAMYFCASTGQGDSPLHFGNGTRLTVT.

The CDR3 is CASSILGGRADTQYF. DNA of the CDR3: TGTGCCAGTAGTATTCTGGGCGGGAGGGCGGATACGCAGTATTTT. V is TRBV19 and J is TRBJ2-3; 9 bases fit TRBD2. V lost 3 bases, J lost 6 bases, and 7 bases stayed unmatched. This CDR3 has 15 amino acids. Germline V gives CDR1 LNHDA, CDR2 SQIVND (reference sequence).

The rearrangement joins TRBV19 to TRBJ1-2, with D unclear. V gave up 5 bases and J gave up 5 bases, with 27 bases separating them. Germline V gene sequence: CDR1 LNHDA, CDR2 SQIVND (reference sequence). The CDR3 is made up of 18 amino acids. DNA for the CDR3: TGTGCCAGTAGTCCCCTTAATTGGCAGGATGATCCCCGTTATGGCTACACCTTC. Protein sequence: CASSPLNWQDDPRYGYTF. The full variable domain, rest sourced from reference TRBV19 and TRBJ1-2, is DGGITQSPKYLFRKEGQNVTLSCEQNLNHDAMYWYRQDPGQGLRLIYYSQIVNDFQKGDIAEGYSVSREKKESFPLTVTSAQKNPTAFYLCASSPLNWQDDPRYGYTFGSGTRLTVV.

V gene TRBV28 combines with J gene TRBJ2-1; TRBD2 aligns across 16 bases. Germline CDR1 and CDR2: MDHEN and SYDVKM. The J segment lost 2 bases and the V segment lost 5 bases, leaving 6 bases of the junction unmatched. This CDR3 is 18 amino acids long. The chain's CDR3 is CASSKGLAGGPTYNEQFF. DNA of the CDR3: TGTGCCAGCAGTAAGGGACTAGCGGGAGGGCCGACCTACAATGAGCAGTTCTTC.

This rearrangement joins TRBV7-8 to TRBJ1-2; 7 bases match TRBD1. Germline lookup yields CDR1 SGHVS and CDR2 FQNEAQ. The trim removed 5 bases at V and 8 bases at J, leaving 11 bases unmatched. The CDR3 totals 14 residues. Here the CDR3 reads CASSAGDSLRGYTF. As DNA, the CDR3 is TGTGCCAGCAGCGCTGGGGACAGCCTTCGGGGCTACACCTTC.